The T cell receptor (beta chain) described here comes from a study of identical twins (dated by TCRdb to about 2016). For the study in its entirety: To test whether fetal clonotypes persist, this study deep-sequenced TCR alpha and beta repertoires from monozygotic twins, from unrelated adults of various ages, and from cord blood. Replicate twin experiments were performed at different times using different library preparation protocols to rule out contamination. Here is what the overall study found, with its caveats: Zero-insertion analyses could be partly confounded by invariant T cells such as MAIT and iNKT, though diverse VJ usage argued against such confounding for most clonotypes. In monozygotic twins, out-of-frame TCR alpha sharing was systematically underestimated by recombination models, although the models agreed with sharing between unrelated individuals. Fewer insertions were carried by abundant cord blood beta clonotypes; a weaker similar trend was observed in young adult naive repertoires, while no such trend was observed in memory repertoires. Out-of-frame TCR alpha sequences shared between twins showed an excess of low generation-probability sequences compared with coincidental sharing between unrelated individuals. Because the same donors could not be followed over many years, the conclusions depended on cross-sectional statistical analysis. In beta out-of-frame sequences, excess twin sharing was weaker, because having fewer shared sequences lowered the signal-to-noise ratio.

The germline V gene provides CDR1 MDHEN and CDR2 SYDVKM. The CDR3 goes from the cysteine to the phenylalanine over 15 residues. Here the CDR3 DNA is all that survives: 45 bases in frame from base 1. V gives up 2 bases and J gives up 3 bases, and the segment between their germline ends measures 10 bases. Receptor amplification or capture employed 5' RACE. The listed sequencing device is Illumina HiSeq 2000. Template switching added a universal primer binding site, and the final cDNA carried a unique molecular identifier that allowed TCR cDNA molecules to be counted accurately. Specific primers in the conserved constant-segment region were used to synthesize first-strand cDNA for TCR alpha and beta chains. To control for contamination, each cDNA library was double barcoded with a SMART-Mk sample barcode plus Illumina barcodes. TruSeq adapter sequences, together with Illumina sample barcodes, were added in two successive PCR steps. Sequencing of the TCR alpha and beta cDNA libraries was done on the Illumina HiSeq platform using custom primers. The original pipeline was this. Unique molecular identifiers were extracted from raw reads with MiGEC, and CDR3 positions were determined with MiXCR. Recombination models were inferred per individual with the repgenHMM and IGoR tools using an EM algorithm. The tcR package in R was used for shared clonotype analysis, with sharing normalized by the product of cloneset sizes. To study raw recombination free of thymic and clonal selection effects, out-of-frame nonproductive sequences were analyzed. TCRdb redid the processing of the public reads, applying fastp at Q25 and MiXCR, and retained in-frame beta chains. When rows share a CDR3 protein, they turn into one entry using the most common DNA and genes. These V and J calls derive from TCRdb rather than the authors' analysis. For this sample the table gives 1,800,000 or so distinct CDR3 sequences, of which about 32% were detected only once. The ten largest clones represent 0.27% of the sample.

A few counts support this clonotype. There is no known antigen for this receptor. Base qualities are not provided; no much larger clone lies one nucleotide away. Every donor in the study was a healthy Caucasian. The TCR comes from a newborn girl in good health. Sequencing was carried out using cord blood. Recombination linked TRBV28 to TRBJ2-2; 6 matching bases give a weak D call of TRBD2. The nucleotide sequence reads TGTGCCAGCAGTTTAGGGGGACTCTACACCGGGGAGCTGTTTTTT. The resulting protein is CASSLGGLYTGELFF.